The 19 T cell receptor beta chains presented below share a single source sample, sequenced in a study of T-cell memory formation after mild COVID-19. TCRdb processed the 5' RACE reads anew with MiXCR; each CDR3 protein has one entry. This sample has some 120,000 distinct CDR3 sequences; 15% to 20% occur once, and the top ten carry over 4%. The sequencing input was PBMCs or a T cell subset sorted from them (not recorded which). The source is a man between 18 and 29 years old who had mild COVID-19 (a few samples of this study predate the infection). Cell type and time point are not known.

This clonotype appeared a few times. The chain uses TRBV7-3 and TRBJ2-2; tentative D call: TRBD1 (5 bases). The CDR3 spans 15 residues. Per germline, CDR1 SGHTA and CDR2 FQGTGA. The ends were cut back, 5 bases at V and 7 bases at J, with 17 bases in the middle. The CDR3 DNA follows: TGTGCCAGCAGCCCCTTTGGGCAGGGTGACGGGGAGCTGTTTTTT. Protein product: CASSPFGQGDGELFF.

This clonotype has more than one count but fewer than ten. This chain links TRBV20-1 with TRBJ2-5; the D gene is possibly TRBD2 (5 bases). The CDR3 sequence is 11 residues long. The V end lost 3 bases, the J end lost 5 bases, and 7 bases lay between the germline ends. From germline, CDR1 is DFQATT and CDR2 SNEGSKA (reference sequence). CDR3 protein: CSASWRETQYF. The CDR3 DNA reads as TGCAGTGCTAGCTGGAGGGAGACCCAGTACTTC.

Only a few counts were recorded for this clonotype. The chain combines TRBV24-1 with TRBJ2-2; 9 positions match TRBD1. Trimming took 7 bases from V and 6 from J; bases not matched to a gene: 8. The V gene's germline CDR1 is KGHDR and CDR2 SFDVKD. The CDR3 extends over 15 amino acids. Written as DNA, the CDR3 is TGTGCCACCAGGAACAGGGGGCTTGGTGCCGGGGAGCTGTTTTTT. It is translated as CATRNRGLGAGELFF.

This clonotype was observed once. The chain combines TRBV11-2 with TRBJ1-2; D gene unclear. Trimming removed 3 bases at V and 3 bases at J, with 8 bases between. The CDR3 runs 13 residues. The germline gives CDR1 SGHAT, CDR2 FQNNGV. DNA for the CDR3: TGTGCCAGCAGCTTTGATAGGGACTATGGCTACACCTTC. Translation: CASSFDRDYGYTF. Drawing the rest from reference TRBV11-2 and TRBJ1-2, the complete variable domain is EAGVAQSPRYKIIEKRQSVAFWCNPISGHATLYWYQQILGQGPKLLIQFQNNGVVDDSQLPKDRFSAERLKGVDSTLKIQPAKLEDSAVYLCASSFDRDYGYTFGSGTRLTVV.

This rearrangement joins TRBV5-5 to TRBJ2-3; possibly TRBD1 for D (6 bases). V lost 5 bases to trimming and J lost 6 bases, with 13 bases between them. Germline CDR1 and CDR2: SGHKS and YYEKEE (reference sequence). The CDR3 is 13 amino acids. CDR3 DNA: TGTGCCAGCAGTAACACAGGGTTTGATACGCAGTATTTT. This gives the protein CASSNTGFDTQYF.

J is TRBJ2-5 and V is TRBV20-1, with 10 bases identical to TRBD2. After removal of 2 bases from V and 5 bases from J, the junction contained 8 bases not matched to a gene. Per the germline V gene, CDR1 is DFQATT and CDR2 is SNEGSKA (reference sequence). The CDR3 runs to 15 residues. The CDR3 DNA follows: TGCAGTGCTAGAAAAAGCGGGGGGGCTTGGGAGACCCAGTACTTC. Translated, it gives CSARKSGGAWETQYF.

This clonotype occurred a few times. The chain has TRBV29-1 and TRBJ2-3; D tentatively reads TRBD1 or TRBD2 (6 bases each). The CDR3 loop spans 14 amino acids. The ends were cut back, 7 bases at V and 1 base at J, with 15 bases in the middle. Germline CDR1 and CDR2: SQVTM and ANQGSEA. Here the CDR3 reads CSASKGGGTDTQYF. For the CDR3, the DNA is TGCAGCGCATCGAAGGGGGGAGGCACAGATACGCAGTATTTT.

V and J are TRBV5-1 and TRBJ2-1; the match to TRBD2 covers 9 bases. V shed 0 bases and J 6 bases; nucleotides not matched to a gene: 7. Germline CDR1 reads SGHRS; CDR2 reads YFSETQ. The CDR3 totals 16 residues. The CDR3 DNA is TGCGCCAGCAGCTTGGAGGCGGGGGGGAGCGGCAATGAGCAGTTCTTC. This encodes CASSLEAGGSGNEQFF.

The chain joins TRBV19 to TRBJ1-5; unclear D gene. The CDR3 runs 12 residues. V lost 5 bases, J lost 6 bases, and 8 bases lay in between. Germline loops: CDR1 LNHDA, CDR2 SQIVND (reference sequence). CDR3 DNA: TGTGCCAGTAGTGCGAGTCGTCAGCCCCAGCATTTT. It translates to CASSASRQPQHF.

CDR3 coding DNA: TGTGCCAGCAGTAGACAGGGGCGACACGAGCAGTACTTC. Its protein product is CASSRQGRHEQYF. The V and J genes are TRBV12-3 or TRBV12-4 and TRBJ2-7; 8 bases align to TRBD1. V dropped 5 bases and J dropped 5; count of bases not matched to a gene: 5. The CDR3 length is 13 residues.

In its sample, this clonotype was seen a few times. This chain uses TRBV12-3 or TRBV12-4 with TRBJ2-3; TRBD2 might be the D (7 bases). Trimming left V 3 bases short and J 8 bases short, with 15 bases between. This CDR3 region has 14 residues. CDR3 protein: CASSLSGGAGTQYF. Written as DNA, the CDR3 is TGTGCCAGCAGTTTGAGTGGGGGGGCCGGTACGCAGTATTTT.

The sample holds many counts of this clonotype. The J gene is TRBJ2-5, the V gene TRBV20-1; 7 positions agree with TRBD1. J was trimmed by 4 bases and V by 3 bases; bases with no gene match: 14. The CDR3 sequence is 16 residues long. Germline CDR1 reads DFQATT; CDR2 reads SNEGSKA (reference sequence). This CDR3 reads CSASATGLGVGETQYF. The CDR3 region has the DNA TGCAGTGCTAGTGCGACAGGGTTAGGTGTTGGAGAGACCCAGTACTTC.

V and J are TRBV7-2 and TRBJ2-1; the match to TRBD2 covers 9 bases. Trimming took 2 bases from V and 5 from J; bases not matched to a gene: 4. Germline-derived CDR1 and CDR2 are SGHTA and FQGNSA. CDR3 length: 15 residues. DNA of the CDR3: TGTGCCAGCAGCTTACTAGCGGGGTGGGACAATGAGCAGTTCTTC. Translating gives CASSLLAGWDNEQFF. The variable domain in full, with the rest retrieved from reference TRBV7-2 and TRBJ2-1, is GAGVSQSPSNKVTEKGKDVELRCDPISGHTALYWYRQSLGQGLEFLIYFQGNSAPDKSGLPSDRFSAERTGGSVSTLTIQRTQQEDSAVYLCASSLLAGWDNEQFFGPGTRLTVL.

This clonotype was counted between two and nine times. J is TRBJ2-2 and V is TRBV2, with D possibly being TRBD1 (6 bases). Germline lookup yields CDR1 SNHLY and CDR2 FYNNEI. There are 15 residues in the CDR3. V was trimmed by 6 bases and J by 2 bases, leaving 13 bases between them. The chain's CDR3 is CASSFQGHNTGELFF. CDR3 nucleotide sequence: TGTGCCAGCAGCTTCCAGGGACACAACACCGGGGAGCTGTTTTTT.

In DNA, the CDR3 is TGCGCCAGCAGCTTTCAATGGGAAGGCACTGAAGCTTTCTTT. As protein: CASSFQWEGTEAFF. The genes are TRBV5-1 and TRBJ1-1; D call uncertain. V shed 2 bases and J shed 4 bases, with 12 bases lying between them. CDR1 is SGHRS, CDR2 YFSETQ, per germline. This CDR3 comprises 14 residues.

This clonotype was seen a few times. Here the CDR3 DNA reads TGCGCCAGCAGCCTAGCGGGGGTTAATGAGCAGTTCTTC. Translating gives CASSLAGVNEQFF. The chain combines TRBV5-1 with TRBJ2-1; 10 nucleotides align to TRBD2. The ends lost 4 bases at V and 7 bases at J; junction bases unmatched: 2. This CDR3 has 13 residues. Germline V gives CDR1 SGHRS, CDR2 YFSETQ.

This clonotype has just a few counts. DNA for the CDR3: TGTGCCAGCAGTTTGGGGCTCTTTTTATCAGATACGCAGTATTTT. It codes for CASSLGLFLSDTQYF. The chain recombines TRBV12-3 or TRBV12-4 with TRBJ2-3; tentative D call: TRBD1 (5 bases). Trimming stripped 3 bases from V and 4 bases from J, with 14 bases between. The CDR3 consists of 15 residues.

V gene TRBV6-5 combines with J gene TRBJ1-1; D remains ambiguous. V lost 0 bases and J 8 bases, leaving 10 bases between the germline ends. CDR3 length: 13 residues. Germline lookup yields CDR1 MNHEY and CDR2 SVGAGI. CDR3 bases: TGTGCCAGCAGTTACTCGGTCACGGTCGAAGCTTTCTTT. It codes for CASSYSVTVEAFF.

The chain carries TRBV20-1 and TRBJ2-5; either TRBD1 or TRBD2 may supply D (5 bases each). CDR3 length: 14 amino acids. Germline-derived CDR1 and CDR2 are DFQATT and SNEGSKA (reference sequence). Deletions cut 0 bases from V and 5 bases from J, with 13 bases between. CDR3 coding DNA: TGCAGTGCTAGAGATAGGAGGCAGGGCGAGACCCAGTACTTC. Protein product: CSARDRRQGETQYF.